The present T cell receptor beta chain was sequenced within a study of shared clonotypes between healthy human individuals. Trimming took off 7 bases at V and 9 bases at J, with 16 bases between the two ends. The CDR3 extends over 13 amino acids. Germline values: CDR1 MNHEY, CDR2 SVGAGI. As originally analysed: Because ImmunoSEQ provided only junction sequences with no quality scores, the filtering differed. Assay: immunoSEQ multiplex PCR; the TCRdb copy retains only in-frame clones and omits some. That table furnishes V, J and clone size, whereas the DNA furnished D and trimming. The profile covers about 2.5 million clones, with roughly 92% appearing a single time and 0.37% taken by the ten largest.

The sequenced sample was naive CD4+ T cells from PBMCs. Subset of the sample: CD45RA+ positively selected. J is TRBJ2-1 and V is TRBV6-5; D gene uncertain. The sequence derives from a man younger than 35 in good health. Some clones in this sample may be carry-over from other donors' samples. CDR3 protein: CASTRHGVLEQFF. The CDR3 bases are TGTGCCAGCACCAGACATGGGGTGCTTGAGCAGTTCTTC.